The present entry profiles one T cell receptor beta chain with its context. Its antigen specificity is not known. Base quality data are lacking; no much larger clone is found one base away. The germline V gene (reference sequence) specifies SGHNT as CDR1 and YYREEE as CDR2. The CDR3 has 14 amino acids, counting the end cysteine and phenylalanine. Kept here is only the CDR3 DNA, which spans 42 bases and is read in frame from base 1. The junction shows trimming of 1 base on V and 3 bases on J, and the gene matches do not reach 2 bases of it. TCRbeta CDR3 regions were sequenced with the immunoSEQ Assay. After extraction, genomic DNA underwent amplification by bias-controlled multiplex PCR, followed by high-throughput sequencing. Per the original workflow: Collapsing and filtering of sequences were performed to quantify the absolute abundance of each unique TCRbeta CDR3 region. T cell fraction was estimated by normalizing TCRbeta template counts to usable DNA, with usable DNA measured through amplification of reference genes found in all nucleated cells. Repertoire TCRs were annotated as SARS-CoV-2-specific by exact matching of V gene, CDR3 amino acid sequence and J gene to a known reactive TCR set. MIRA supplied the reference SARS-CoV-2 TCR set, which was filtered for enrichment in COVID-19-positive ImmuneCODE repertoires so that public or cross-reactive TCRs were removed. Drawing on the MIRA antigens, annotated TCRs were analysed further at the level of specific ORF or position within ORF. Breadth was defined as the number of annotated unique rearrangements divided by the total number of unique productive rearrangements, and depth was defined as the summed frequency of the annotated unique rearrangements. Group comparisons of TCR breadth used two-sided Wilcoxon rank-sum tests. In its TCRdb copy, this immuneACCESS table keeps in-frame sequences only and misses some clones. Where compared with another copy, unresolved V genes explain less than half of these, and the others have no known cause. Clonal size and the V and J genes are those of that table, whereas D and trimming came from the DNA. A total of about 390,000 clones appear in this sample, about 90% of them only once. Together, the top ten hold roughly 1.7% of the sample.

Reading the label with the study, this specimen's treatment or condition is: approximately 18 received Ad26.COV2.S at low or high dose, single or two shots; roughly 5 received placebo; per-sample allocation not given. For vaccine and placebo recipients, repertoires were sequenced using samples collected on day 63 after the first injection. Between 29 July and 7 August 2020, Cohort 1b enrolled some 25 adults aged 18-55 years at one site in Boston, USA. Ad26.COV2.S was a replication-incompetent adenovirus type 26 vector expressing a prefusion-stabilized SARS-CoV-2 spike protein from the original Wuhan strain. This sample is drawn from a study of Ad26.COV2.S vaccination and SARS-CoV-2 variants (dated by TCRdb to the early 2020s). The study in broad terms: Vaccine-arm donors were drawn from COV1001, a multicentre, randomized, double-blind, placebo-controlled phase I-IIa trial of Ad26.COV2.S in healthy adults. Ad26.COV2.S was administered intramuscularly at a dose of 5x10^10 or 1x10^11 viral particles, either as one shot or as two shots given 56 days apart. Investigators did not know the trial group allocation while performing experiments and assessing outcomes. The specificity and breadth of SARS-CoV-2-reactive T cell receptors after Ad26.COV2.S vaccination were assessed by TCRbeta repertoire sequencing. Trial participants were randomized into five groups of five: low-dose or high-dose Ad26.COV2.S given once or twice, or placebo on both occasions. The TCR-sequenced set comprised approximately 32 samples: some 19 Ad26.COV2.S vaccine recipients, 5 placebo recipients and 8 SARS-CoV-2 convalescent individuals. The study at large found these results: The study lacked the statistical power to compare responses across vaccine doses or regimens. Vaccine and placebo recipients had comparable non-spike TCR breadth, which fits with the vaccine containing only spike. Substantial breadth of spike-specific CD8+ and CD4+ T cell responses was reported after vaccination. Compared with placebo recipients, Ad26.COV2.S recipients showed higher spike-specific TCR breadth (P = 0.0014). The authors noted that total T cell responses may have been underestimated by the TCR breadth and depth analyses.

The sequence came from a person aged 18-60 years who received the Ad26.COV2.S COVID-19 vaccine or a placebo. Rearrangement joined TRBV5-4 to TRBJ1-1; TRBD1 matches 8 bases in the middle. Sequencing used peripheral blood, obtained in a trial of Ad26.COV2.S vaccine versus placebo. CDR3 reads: CASSLQGAYTEAFF. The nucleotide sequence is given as TGTGCCAGCAGCTTGCAGGGGGCTTACACTGAAGCTTTCTTT.